This paragraph covers one T cell receptor beta chain sequence. The source of the sample is a study of Ad26.COV2.S vaccination and SARS-CoV-2 variants. Noted treatment: around 19 received Ad26.COV2.S at low or high dose, single or two shots; about 5 received placebo; per-sample allocation not given. Collection of the samples took place on day 63 after the first injection of vaccine or placebo. A Boston adult aged 18-55 years was the donor. Wuhan-strain spike was delivered by a replication-incompetent Ad26 vector. V was pared by 5 bases and J by 13 bases, with 9 bases of the junction left unmatched. Germline assignment: CDR1 SGDLS and CDR2 YYNGEE. CDR3 length: 13 amino acids. Clones were sequenced by immunoSEQ multiplex PCR, and TCRdb holds only the in-frame ones, with some missing. The sample includes 300,000 to 450,000 clones, approximately 84% of them seen just once.

The input for sequencing was peripheral blood, taken in a trial of Ad26.COV2.S vaccine versus placebo. The chain has TRBV9 and TRBJ1-6, with 7 bases aligning to TRBD1. This receptor was obtained from a person between 18 and 65 years old who received the Ad26.COV2.S COVID-19 vaccine or a placebo. The CDR3 reads CASRNRDREPLHF. The CDR3 DNA sequence: TGTGCCAGCAGGAACCGTGACAGGGAGCCCCTCCACTTT.